The 9 T cell receptor beta chains below all came from one sample that was sequenced in a study of long-term antiretroviral therapy in people with HIV. Sequencing used immunoSEQ v3.0 at survey level. The table came from immunoSEQ multiplex PCR; TCRdb's copy has only in-frame clones and leaves some out. The sample has about 17,000 clones; around 81% are singletons. The specimen comprised unsorted PBMCs, sampled 0.3 years before starting antiretroviral therapy. The receptors here all came from a man aged 50 or older with HIV.

This rearrangement joins TRBV30 to TRBJ1-5; no definite D call. Germline CDR1 is GTSNPN and CDR2 is SVGIG (reference sequence). This CDR3 is 12 amino acids long. V was clipped by 2 bases and J by 2 bases, with 4 bases between them. The CDR3 region is CAWSQGNQPQHF. DNA for the CDR3: TGTGCCTGGAGTCAGGGCAATCAGCCCCAGCATTTT.

Here the CDR3 DNA reads TGCGCCAGCAGCCCCGGGACATTGAACACTGAAGCTTTCTTT. Protein sequence: CASSPGTLNTEAFF. J is TRBJ1-1 and V is TRBV5-1, with a weak D call TRBD1 (6 bases). Germline loops: CDR1 SGHRS, CDR2 YFSETQ. Trimming pared 4 bases from V and 0 bases from J, leaving 10 bases between. This CDR3 has 14 residues.

This chain connects TRBV6-5 to TRBJ2-7; 12 bases are shared with TRBD2. V shed 0 bases and J 5 bases; nucleotides not matched to a gene: 5. There are 16 residues in the CDR3. Germline loops: CDR1 MNHEY, CDR2 SVGAGI. The DNA of the CDR3 is TGTGCCAGCAGTTACTCGAGACTAGCGGGAGTCAACGAGCAGTACTTC. It translates to CASSYSRLAGVNEQYF.

The chain recombines TRBV5-1 with TRBJ1-4, with D unresolved. V dropped 0 bases and J dropped 10 bases, with 10 bases sitting between them. The CDR3 loop spans 13 amino acids. Germline CDR1 is SGHRS and CDR2 is YFSETQ. For the CDR3, the DNA is TGCGCCAGCAGCTTGGAAGACGGAGTAAAACTGTTTTTT. Translated: CASSLEDGVKLFF.

This chain joins TRBV7-3 and TRBJ1-6; D is uncertain. The CDR3 runs 14 residues. Trimming removed 0 bases from V and 3 bases from J, with 3 bases in between. Germline V CDR1 and CDR2: SGHTA, FQGTGA. In DNA, the CDR3 is TGTGCCAGCAGCTTAACCAGCTATAATTCACCCCTCCACTTT. Translated: CASSLTSYNSPLHF.

The chain carries TRBV7-9 and TRBJ1-4; a weak D match, TRBD1 (5 bases). Trimming removed 1 base at V and 0 bases at J, with 12 bases between. The length of the CDR3 is 17 residues. The V gene's germline CDR1 is SEHNR and CDR2 FQNEAQ (reference sequence). The CDR3 nucleotides read TGTGCCAGCAGCTTAGGGTCAGGGCCTGCAACTAATGAAAAACTGTTTTTT. Translation: CASSLGSGPATNEKLFF.

The V gene is TRBV28, the J gene TRBJ2-7, with a tentative D call TRBD1 (6 bases). V lost 6 bases, J lost 7 bases, and 16 bases lay in between. The CDR3 covers 13 residues. Germline V lookup: CDR1 MDHEN, CDR2 SYDVKM. The CDR3 is CASRGRGQSEQYF. The CDR3 DNA follows: TGTGCCAGCAGGGGACGCGGACAGTCAGAGCAGTACTTC.

The chain employs TRBV6-4 and TRBJ2-2; 8 bases align to TRBD1. Trimming cost V 2 bases and J 7 bases; bases outside gene matches: 3. CDR1 and CDR2 from the germline V gene are MRHNA and SNTAGT. The CDR3 covers 14 residues. The CDR3 region is CASSDGQGNGELFF. CDR3 nucleotides: TGTGCCAGCAGTGACGGACAGGGTAACGGGGAGCTGTTTTTT.

This chain's CDR3 is CASSRPAGAENEQFF. CDR3 bases: TGTGCCAGCAGCAGACCAGCGGGAGCGGAAAATGAGCAGTTCTTC. The chain is built from TRBV7-9 and TRBJ2-1; 8 bases line up with TRBD2. CDR1 SEHNR and CDR2 FQNEAQ come from the germline V gene (reference sequence). There are 15 residues in the CDR3. V dropped 5 bases and J dropped 7; count of bases not matched to a gene: 10.